The 12 T cell receptor beta chains reported below all come from one sample, sequenced in a study of human T cells and chemical hapten exposure. Time point of the sample: pre-sensitization, week 0. Regarding treatment: therapeutic diphenylcyclopropenone sensitization with weekly scalp DPC. TCRdb re-called the RACE reads with MiXCR, one entry per CDR3 protein. Among about 80,000 distinct CDR3 sequences listed, around 15% were seen once. This sample comprised whole blood, obtained in connection with sensitization to the hapten diphenylcyclopropenone (DPC). Receptors originate from a woman aged 45-65 years with alopecia areata. Some clones in this sample may be carry-over from other donors' samples.

The chain employs TRBV6-5 and TRBJ1-1; 7 nucleotides agree with TRBD1. CDR3 length: 12 residues. V trimming: 5 bases; J trimming: 8 bases; junction bases outside the gene matches: 5. From germline, CDR1 is MNHEY and CDR2 SVGAGI. CDR3 bases: TGTGCCAGCAGTCTTCGACAGGGCGAAGCTTTCTTT. This sequence encodes CASSLRQGEAFF.

The DNA of the CDR3 is TGTGCCAGCAGTTTTTCGGGACACGAGAATTCACCCCTCCACTTT. This gives the protein CASSFSGHENSPLHF. The chain carries TRBV12-3 or TRBV12-4 and TRBJ1-6; a possible D gene is TRBD1 (6 bases). Trimming shortened V by 3 bases and J by 7 bases, and 13 bases separated the two germline ends. CDR3 length equals 15 residues.

Ten or more counts support this clonotype. The gene calls are TRBV29-1 and TRBJ2-7; 9 nucleotides match TRBD1. CDR3 size: 13 residues. With 6 bases clipped from V and 4 bases from J, the junction kept 7 bases outside the gene matches. Per the germline V gene, CDR1 is SQVTM and CDR2 is ANQGSEA. The CDR3 region is CSVYTGTGYEQYF. The CDR3 bases are TGCAGCGTATATACCGGGACAGGGTACGAGCAGTACTTC.

This clonotype was counted many times. The chain couples TRBV20-1 to TRBJ2-1; D remains unclear. The ends were cut back, 6 bases at V and 7 bases at J, with 7 bases in the middle. Germline CDR1 reads DFQATT; CDR2 reads SNEGSKA (reference sequence). This CDR3 spans 10 amino acids. Here the CDR3 reads CSATKNEQFF. CDR3 sequence (DNA): TGCAGTGCCACCAAGAATGAGCAGTTCTTC.

This clonotype was detected a few times. The chain combines TRBV28 with TRBJ1-5, with D uncertain. V lost 5 bases, J lost 7 bases, and 9 bases lay in between. CDR3 size: 12 residues. Germline V gene lookup returns CDR1 MDHEN and CDR2 SYDVKM. The CDR3 region has the DNA TGTGCCAGCAGTCCAGATTCCCAGCCCCAGCATTTT. Protein sequence: CASSPDSQPQHF.

This rearrangement joins TRBV28 to TRBJ2-5, with TRBD2 matching 10 bases. With V trimmed by 1 base and J by 9 bases, 11 bases remained unmatched. In germline, CDR1 is MDHEN, CDR2 SYDVKM. The CDR3 consists of 16 residues. CDR3 residues: CASSLSPSGGGWAQYF. CDR3 DNA: TGTGCCAGCAGTTTATCTCCTAGCGGGGGAGGGTGGGCCCAGTACTTC.

This clonotype appeared many times. The rearrangement uses TRBV2 and TRBJ1-5; 10 bases fit TRBD1. Trimming cost V 7 bases and J 7 bases; bases outside gene matches: 4. CDR3 size: 13 residues. From germline, CDR1 is SNHLY and CDR2 FYNNEI. The CDR3 spells CASTGTGAQPQHF. The CDR3 DNA is TGTGCCAGCACCGGGACAGGGGCCCAGCCCCAGCATTTT.

Here the CDR3 DNA reads TGCGCCAGCAGCCAAGATCGAGGGATAGCGTCTAGCACAGATACGCAGTATTTT. Protein product: CASSQDRGIASSTDTQYF. V gene TRBV4-3 combines with J gene TRBJ2-3; tentative D call: TRBD2 (5 bases). Germline V gene sequence: CDR1 LGHNA, CDR2 YSLEER. With 0 bases removed from V and 0 bases from J, the gap between germline ends came to 16 bases. This CDR3 contains 18 residues.

The chain recombines TRBV12-3 or TRBV12-4 with TRBJ1-5; no clear D. The CDR3 consists of 13 residues. Trimming shortened V by 6 bases and J by 7 bases, and 13 bases separated the two germline ends. This CDR3 reads CASSSIRVQPQHF. The CDR3 DNA reads TGTGCCAGCAGCTCAATAAGGGTCCAGCCCCAGCATTTT.

The J gene is TRBJ2-1, the V gene TRBV24-1, with 8 bases matching TRBD2. With V trimmed by 1 base and J by 6 bases, 7 bases remained unmatched. Germline values: CDR1 KGHDR, CDR2 SFDVKD. This CDR3 is built from 16 residues. The CDR3 reads CATSDFVAGSSNEQFF. Here the CDR3 DNA reads TGTGCCACCAGTGATTTTGTAGCGGGGAGTTCCAATGAGCAGTTCTTC.

V usage is TRBV6-4 and J usage is TRBJ2-1, with 9 bases identical to TRBD2. V was clipped by 3 bases and J by 6 bases; unmatched bases: 6. This CDR3 has 15 amino acids. The V gene's germline CDR1 is MRHNA and CDR2 SNTAGT. CDR3 sequence reads: CASSETSGGFNEQFF. Here the CDR3 DNA reads TGTGCCAGCAGTGAGACTAGCGGCGGGTTCAATGAGCAGTTCTTC.

The chain combines TRBV11-2 with TRBJ2-1, with D hard to call. The CDR3 sequence is 13 residues long. The V gene's germline CDR1 is SGHAT and CDR2 FQNNGV. Trimming pared 2 bases from V and 10 bases from J, leaving 12 bases between. The CDR3 sequence is CASSLSNGREQFF. CDR3 in DNA: TGTGCCAGCAGCTTATCCAACGGGCGGGAGCAGTTCTTC.